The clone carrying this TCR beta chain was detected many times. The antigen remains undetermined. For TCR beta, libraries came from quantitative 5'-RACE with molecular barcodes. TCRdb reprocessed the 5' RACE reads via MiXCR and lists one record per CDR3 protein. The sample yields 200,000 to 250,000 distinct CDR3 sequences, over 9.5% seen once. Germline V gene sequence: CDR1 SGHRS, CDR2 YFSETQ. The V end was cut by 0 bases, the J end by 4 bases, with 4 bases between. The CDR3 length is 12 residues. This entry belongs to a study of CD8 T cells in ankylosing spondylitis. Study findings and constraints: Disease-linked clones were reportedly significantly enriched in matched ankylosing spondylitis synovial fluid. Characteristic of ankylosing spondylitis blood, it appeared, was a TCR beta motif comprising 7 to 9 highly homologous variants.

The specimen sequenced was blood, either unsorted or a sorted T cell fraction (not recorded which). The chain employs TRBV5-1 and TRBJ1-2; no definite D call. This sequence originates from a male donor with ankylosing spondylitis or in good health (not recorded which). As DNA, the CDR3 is TGCGCCAGCAGCTTGGAGTTCTATGGCTACACCTTC. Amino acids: CASSLEFYGYTF.